This T cell receptor beta chain was sequenced during a study of blood T cells in healthy people across ages. A J-beta primer mix and a sample-barcoded 5' primer were used in a second PCR of about 6 to 12 cycles. TCRdb reanalysed the 5' RACE reads using MiXCR and keeps one entry per CDR3 protein. The sample contains roughly 560,000 distinct CDR3 sequences, around 24% of which appear only once. Every donor provided roughly 10 milliliters of peripheral blood. There were at least 5.5 micrograms of total RNA extracted from every sample. General study results and limits: The study lacked donor CMV status, which possibly confounded expanded clonotype changes.

As for this clonotype: Its cognate antigen is unknown.

These sequences were also reported in another study, on T cells of mothers and their children. This second study notes: Whatever RNA was extracted went entirely into cDNA synthesis, at approximately 1.4 ug per 15 ul.

The source of this sequence is a boy younger than 18 in good health. Sample: blood.

The CDR3 is CATSRDLNSMNTEAFF. Written as DNA, the CDR3 is TGTGCCACCAGCAGAGACTTAAACTCCATGAACACTGAAGCTTTCTTT. This chain links TRBV15 with TRBJ1-1, with D unresolved. The V and J ends lost 0 bases and 0 bases respectively, with 11 bases between them. The CDR3 runs 16 residues. Germline assignment: CDR1 LNHNV and CDR2 YYDKDF (reference sequence).